These 29 T cell receptor beta chains originate from one sample sequenced in a study of blood T cell repertoires in COVID-19. TCRdb keeps only in-frame clones here, not all; method: immunoSEQ multiplex PCR. The sample contains 130,000 to 150,000 clones, roughly 85% of which appear only once. Sequencing was carried out using peripheral blood. Receptor source: a man between 60 and 75 years old with acute or convalescent COVID-19.

This clone came up a few times. The gene calls are TRBV15 and TRBJ1-1, with D tentatively TRBD1 (5 bases). This CDR3 spans 13 amino acids. CDR1 and CDR2 from the germline V gene are LNHNV and YYDKDF (reference sequence). V lost 1 base and J lost 7, with 10 bases in between. The CDR3 bases are TGTGCCACCAGCAGAGCCCGACAGTATGAAGCTTTCTTT. This encodes CATSRARQYEAFF.

The V call is TRBV7-8, the J call TRBJ1-1, with D hard to call. Per the germline V gene, CDR1 is SGHVS and CDR2 is FQNEAQ. The CDR3 extends over 16 amino acids. V was shortened by 7 bases and J by 5 bases, with 23 bases between the two germline ends. The CDR3 DNA sequence: TGTGCCAGCACCCTAAACAGTCCCAATAAGTGGACTGAAGCTTTCTTT. Encoded protein: CASTLNSPNKWTEAFF.

V gene TRBV6-5 combines with J gene TRBJ2-7, with TRBD2 identical over 7 bases. CDR1 and CDR2 (germline): MNHEY, SVGAGI. Unmatched junction bases numbered 10, after V lost 2 bases and J lost 6 bases. This CDR3 region has 15 residues. CDR3 DNA sequence: TGTGCCAGCAGTTACATCCAGGGACTAACTGCCGAGCAGTACTTC. Protein product: CASSYIQGLTAEQYF.

The V call is TRBV3-1 (or the pseudogene TRBV3-2), the J call TRBJ1-3, with D possibly TRBD1 on 6 matching bases. CDR1 is LGHDT and CDR2 is YNNKEL in the germline V gene (reference sequence). Trimming took 6 bases from V and 0 from J, leaving 12 bases between them. This CDR3 is built from 15 residues. The CDR3 DNA sequence: TGTGCCAGCAGTTCCGACAGGATCTCTGGAAACACCATATATTTT. Amino acid sequence: CASSSDRISGNTIYF.

The chain couples TRBV2 to TRBJ1-2; 7 bases line up with TRBD1. V trimming: 9 bases; J trimming: 0 bases; junction bases outside the gene matches: 7. This CDR3 comprises 14 residues. Germline lookup yields CDR1 SNHLY and CDR2 FYNNEI. As DNA, the CDR3 is TGTGCCAGTGTAGGAACAGGGGCTAACTATGGCTACACCTTC. Its protein is CASVGTGANYGYTF.

This rearrangement joins TRBV30 to TRBJ2-3; 11 bases are shared with TRBD2. CDR3 length: 16 residues. V trimming: 2 bases; J trimming: 3 bases; junction bases outside the gene matches: 7. Germline V gives CDR1 GTSNPN, CDR2 SVGIG (reference sequence). For the CDR3, the DNA is TGTGCCTGGAGTCCCAGGAGGACTAGCGGGACAGATACGCAGTATTTT. Amino acid sequence: CAWSPRRTSGTDTQYF.

V usage is TRBV28 and J usage is TRBJ1-3; D not certain. Germline lookup yields CDR1 MDHEN and CDR2 SYDVKM. The CDR3 is made up of 15 amino acids. V lost 5 bases and J lost 0, with 11 bases in between. The CDR3 DNA follows: TGTGCCAGCAGTGACGGGTCCCACTCTGGAAACACCATATATTTT. Translating it yields CASSDGSHSGNTIYF.

This clone was detected a few times. The rearrangement links TRBV24-1 to TRBJ1-5, with D perhaps TRBD1 (5 bases). CDR3 size: 12 residues. Germline V gene lookup returns CDR1 KGHDR and CDR2 SFDVKD. V lost 4 bases and J 7 bases, leaving 7 bases between the germline ends. The CDR3 DNA reads TGTGCCACCAGTGAAGGGGCGCAGCCCCAGCATTTT. Translated: CATSEGAQPQHF.

This chain joins TRBV15 and TRBJ1-5; 9 bases map to TRBD1. V lost 1 base and J lost 3; bases outside the gene matches: 1. CDR3 length: 15 residues. Germline assignment: CDR1 LNHNV and CDR2 YYDKDF (reference sequence). The CDR3 coding sequence is TGTGCCACCAGCAGAGGGGACAGGGACAATCAGCCCCAGCATTTT. Protein product: CATSRGDRDNQPQHF.

The J gene is TRBJ1-1, the V gene TRBV28; a possible D gene is TRBD1 (6 bases). The CDR3 runs to 16 residues. The ends were cut back, 3 bases at V and 1 base at J, with 15 bases in the middle. Germline V CDR1 and CDR2: MDHEN, SYDVKM. CDR3 coding DNA: TGTGCCAGCAGTTTGGGGGGGGCTTTGAGGAACACTGAAGCTTTCTTT. This gives the protein CASSLGGALRNTEAFF.

This chain uses TRBV6-5 with TRBJ1-2; a possible D gene is TRBD1 (5 bases). The germline V gene has CDR1 MNHEY and CDR2 SVGAGI. Trimming left V 6 bases short and J 2 bases short, with 10 bases between. The CDR3 extends over 13 amino acids. CDR3 loop: CASRAGTNYGYTF. CDR3 nucleotide sequence: TGTGCCAGCAGGGCGGGGACCAACTATGGCTACACCTTC.

This clone was recorded at least ten times. The CDR3 reads CASSPRPNSYEQYF. In DNA form, the CDR3 reads TGTGCCAGCAGCCCCCGCCCTAATTCCTACGAGCAGTACTTC. This chain uses TRBV27 with TRBJ2-7, with D uncertain. The length of the CDR3 is 14 residues. Trimming took off 6 bases at V and 1 base at J, with 13 bases between the two ends. Per germline, CDR1 MNHEY and CDR2 SMNVEV (reference sequence).

The V call is TRBV13, the J call TRBJ2-1, with TRBD1 as a possible D gene (6 bases). Trimming stripped 2 bases from V and 6 bases from J, with 17 bases between. Germline V gene lookup returns CDR1 PRHDT and CDR2 FYEKMQ (reference sequence). This CDR3 spans 16 amino acids. The chain's CDR3 is CASSLRGRGMGNEQFF. The CDR3 DNA follows: TGTGCCAGCAGCTTAAGGGGCAGGGGCATGGGCAATGAGCAGTTCTTC.

The rearrangement joins TRBV5-1 to TRBJ2-7; TRBD1 aligns across 7 bases. Germline lookup yields CDR1 SGHRS and CDR2 YFSETQ. Germline trimming cut 4 bases from V and 2 bases from J; bases unmatched to any gene: 9. The CDR3 extends over 15 amino acids. The CDR3, as DNA: TGCGCCAGCAGCCCCCGGACAGGCGGCCCCTACGAGCAGTACTTC. Its protein product is CASSPRTGGPYEQYF.

The rearrangement uses TRBV6-5 and TRBJ2-7; D is undetermined. Between the trimmed V and J ends, which lost 5 bases and 2 bases, there was a span of 4 bases. Germline V gene lookup returns CDR1 MNHEY and CDR2 SVGAGI. The CDR3 sequence is 11 residues long. The CDR3 spells CASSSAYEQYF. The CDR3 DNA is TGTGCCAGCAGTAGCGCCTACGAGCAGTACTTC.

The V and J genes are TRBV29-1 and TRBJ2-1; TRBD2 is a possible D gene (5 bases). Germline V lookup: CDR1 SQVTM, CDR2 ANQGSEA. The CDR3 runs 15 residues. V was cut by 3 bases and J by 4 bases, with 16 bases left in between. DNA of the CDR3: TGCAGCGTTGAGTCCTTCCGGACTCAATACAATGAGCAGTTCTTC. Residues: CSVESFRTQYNEQFF.

The chain employs TRBV20-1 and TRBJ1-1; D remains unclear. The V gene's germline CDR1 is DFQATT and CDR2 SNEGSKA (reference sequence). The CDR3 runs to 10 residues. Trimming took off 3 bases at V and 5 bases at J, with 4 bases between the two ends. The CDR3 sequence: CSARRTEAFF. CDR3 nucleotides: TGCAGTGCTAGGAGGACTGAAGCTTTCTTT.

This chain connects TRBV30 to TRBJ2-3; no firm D call. The CDR3 covers 13 residues. Germline V gene lookup returns CDR1 GTSNPN and CDR2 SVGIG (reference sequence). The ends were cut back, 1 base at V and 0 bases at J, with 5 bases in the middle. CDR3 protein: CAWSGVSTDTQYF. CDR3 in DNA: TGTGCCTGGAGTGGCGTAAGCACAGATACGCAGTATTTT.

This clone was recorded only once. The rearrangement uses TRBV21-1 and TRBJ2-3; the D call in the table, TRBD2, was not verified against the DNA. TRBV21-1 is labeled a pseudogene. The CDR3 spans 15 residues. For the CDR3, the DNA is TGTGCCAGCAGCGAGCGAGCGGGTAGCACAGATACGCAGTATTTT. Translated, it gives CASSERAGSTDTQYF.

The chain couples TRBV7-3 to TRBJ2-1; D is perhaps TRBD2 (6 bases). Trimming took 4 bases from V and 3 from J, leaving 7 bases between them. CDR3 size: 13 residues. Looked up from germline, CDR1 is SGHTA and CDR2 is FQGTGA. CDR3 in amino acids: CASSSGSYNEQFF. CDR3 nucleotide sequence: TGTGCCAGCAGCTCCGGGAGCTACAATGAGCAGTTCTTC.

The chain is built from TRBV2 and TRBJ2-7; D not resolved. V was shortened by 8 bases and J by 0 bases, with 8 bases between the two germline ends. This CDR3 is 12 amino acids long. CDR1 SNHLY and CDR2 FYNNEI come from the germline V gene. CDR3 protein: CASGGDSYEQYF. CDR3 in DNA: TGTGCCAGCGGCGGCGACTCCTACGAGCAGTACTTC.

In its sample, this clone was seen once. CDR3 DNA sequence: TGTGCCAGCAACCGACGGGGGACAGGGGAAGATACGCAGTATTTT. It translates to CASNRRGTGEDTQYF. The V call is TRBV3-1 (or the pseudogene TRBV3-2), the J call TRBJ2-3; 10 bases agree with TRBD1. CDR3 size: 15 residues. The germline V gene encodes CDR1 LGHDT and CDR2 YNNKEL (reference sequence). V trimming: 7 bases; J trimming: 5 bases; junction bases outside the gene matches: 9.

This chain uses TRBV7-2 with TRBJ2-5; a weak D match, TRBD2 (5 bases). The ends were cut back, 1 base at V and 4 bases at J, with 10 bases in the middle. The CDR3 consists of 14 residues. From germline, CDR1 is SGHTA and CDR2 FQGNSA. CDR3 bases: TGTGCCAGCAGCTTAGGAGGGAGTGGAGAGACCCAGTACTTC. Translation: CASSLGGSGETQYF.

The chain employs TRBV5-4 and TRBJ1-1, with 7 positions matching TRBD1. The CDR3 is made up of 16 amino acids. V trimming: 0 bases; J trimming: 3 bases; junction bases outside the gene matches: 8. Germline-derived CDR1 and CDR2 are SGHNT and YYREEE (reference sequence). The CDR3, as DNA: TGTGCCAGCAGCTTGGCTACAGGGGCAGGGTACACTGAAGCTTTCTTT. Translating it yields CASSLATGAGYTEAFF.

This rearrangement joins TRBV29-1 to TRBJ1-5; no clear D gene. Trimming removed 4 bases from V and 4 bases from J, with 11 bases in between. From germline, CDR1 is SQVTM and CDR2 ANQGSEA. This CDR3 is 13 amino acids long. The CDR3 here is CSVGGLGNQPQHF. Here the CDR3 DNA reads TGCAGCGTTGGAGGGCTTGGGAATCAGCCCCAGCATTTT.

V gene TRBV7-9 combines with J gene TRBJ2-1, with TRBD1 matching over 10 bases. Trimming cost V 5 bases and J 4 bases; bases outside gene matches: 5. The CDR3 totals 15 residues. Germline CDR1 SEHNR, CDR2 FQNEAQ (reference sequence). CDR3 in amino acids: CASSRGTGVYNEQFF. DNA for the CDR3: TGTGCCAGCAGCCGAGGGACAGGGGTATACAATGAGCAGTTCTTC.

This clone turned up a few times. Here the CDR3 DNA reads TGTGCCAGCAGCTTAGGGGATAGCGGGAGACGAACCGGGGAGCTGTTTTTT. This sequence encodes CASSLGDSGRRTGELFF. This chain links TRBV11-2 with TRBJ2-2; 9 positions match TRBD2. CDR1 and CDR2 from the germline V gene are SGHAT and FQNNGV. The J segment lost 5 bases and the V segment lost 1 base, leaving 8 bases of the junction unmatched. The CDR3 spans 17 residues.

The V and J genes are TRBV28 and TRBJ1-2; the match to TRBD1 covers 10 bases. Trimming cost V 4 bases and J 8 bases; bases outside gene matches: 7. In germline, CDR1 is MDHEN, CDR2 SYDVKM. The CDR3 extends over 14 amino acids. CDR3 in DNA: TGTGCCAGCAGTTCCCACGACAGGGGGCTAGGCTACACCTTC. Translating it yields CASSSHDRGLGYTF.

This clone has only one observation. J is TRBJ2-1 and V is TRBV19, with D perhaps TRBD2 (5 bases). Trimming left V 5 bases short and J 3 bases short, with 8 bases between. Germline values: CDR1 LNHDA, CDR2 SQIVND (reference sequence). The CDR3 has 13 residues. CDR3 nucleotide sequence: TGTGCCAGTAGTCCCCGGGGCTACAATGAGCAGTTCTTC. Translating gives CASSPRGYNEQFF.